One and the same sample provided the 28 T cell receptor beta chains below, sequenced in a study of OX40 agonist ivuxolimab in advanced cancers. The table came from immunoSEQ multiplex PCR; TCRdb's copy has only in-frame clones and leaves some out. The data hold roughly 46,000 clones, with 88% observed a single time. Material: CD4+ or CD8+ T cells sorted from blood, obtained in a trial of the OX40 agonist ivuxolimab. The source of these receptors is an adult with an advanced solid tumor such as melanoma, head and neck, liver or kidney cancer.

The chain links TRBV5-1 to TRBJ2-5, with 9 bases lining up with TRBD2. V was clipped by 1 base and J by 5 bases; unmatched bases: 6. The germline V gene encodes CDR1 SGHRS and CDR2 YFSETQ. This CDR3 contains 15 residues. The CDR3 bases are TGCGCCAGCAGCTTGCAGGTGGCGGGAGGGGAGACCCAGTACTTC. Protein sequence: CASSLQVAGGETQYF.

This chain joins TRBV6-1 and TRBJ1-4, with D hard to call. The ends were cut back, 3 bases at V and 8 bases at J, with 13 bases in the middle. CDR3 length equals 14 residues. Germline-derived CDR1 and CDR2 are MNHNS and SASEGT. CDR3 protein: CASSEYKMGEKLFF. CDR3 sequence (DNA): TGTGCCAGCAGTGAGTACAAAATGGGAGAAAAACTGTTTTTT.

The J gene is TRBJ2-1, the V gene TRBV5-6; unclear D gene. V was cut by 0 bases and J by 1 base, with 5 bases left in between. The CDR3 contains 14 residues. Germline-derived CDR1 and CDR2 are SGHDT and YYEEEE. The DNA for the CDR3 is TGTGCCAGCAGCTTGGCGGAATCCTACAATGAGCAGTTCTTC. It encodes CASSLAESYNEQFF.

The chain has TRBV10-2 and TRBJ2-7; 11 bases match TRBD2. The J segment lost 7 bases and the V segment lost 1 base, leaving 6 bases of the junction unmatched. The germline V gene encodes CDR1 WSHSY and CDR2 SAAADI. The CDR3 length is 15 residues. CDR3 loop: CASSEFGSGRGEQYF. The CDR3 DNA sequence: TGCGCCAGCAGTGAGTTCGGTAGCGGGAGGGGTGAGCAGTACTTC.

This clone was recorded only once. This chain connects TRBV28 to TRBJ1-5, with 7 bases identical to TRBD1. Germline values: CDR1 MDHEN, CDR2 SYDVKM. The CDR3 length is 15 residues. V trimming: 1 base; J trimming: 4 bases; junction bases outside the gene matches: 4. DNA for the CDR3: TGTGCCAGCAGTTTATTGACAGGGACAAATCAGCCCCAGCATTTT. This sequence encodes CASSLLTGTNQPQHF.

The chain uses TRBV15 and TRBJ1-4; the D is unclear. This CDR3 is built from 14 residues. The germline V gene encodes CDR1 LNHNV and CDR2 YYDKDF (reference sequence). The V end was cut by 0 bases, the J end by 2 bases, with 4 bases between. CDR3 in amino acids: CATSRDMTNEKLFF. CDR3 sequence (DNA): TGTGCCACCAGCAGAGATATGACTAATGAAAAACTGTTTTTT.

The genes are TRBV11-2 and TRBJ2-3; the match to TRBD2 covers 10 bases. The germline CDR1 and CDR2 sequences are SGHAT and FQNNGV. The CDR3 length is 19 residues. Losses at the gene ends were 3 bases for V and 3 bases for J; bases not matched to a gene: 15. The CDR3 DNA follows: TGTGCCAGCAGCTTCTTAGCGGGAGGAGCCCTCCTTGGGACAGATACGCAGTATTTT. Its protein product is CASSFLAGGALLGTDTQYF.

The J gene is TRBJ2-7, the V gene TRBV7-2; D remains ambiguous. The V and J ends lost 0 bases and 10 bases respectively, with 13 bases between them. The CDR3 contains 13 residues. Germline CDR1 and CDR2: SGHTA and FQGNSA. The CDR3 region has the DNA TGTGCCAGCAGCTTAGCGTCGGCCCCCCGACAGTACTTC. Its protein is CASSLASAPRQYF.

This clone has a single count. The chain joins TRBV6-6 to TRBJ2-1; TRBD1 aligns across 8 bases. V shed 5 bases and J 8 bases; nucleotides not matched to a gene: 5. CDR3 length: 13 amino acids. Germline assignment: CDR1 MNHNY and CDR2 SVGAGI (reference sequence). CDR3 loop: CASSQQGVDEQFF. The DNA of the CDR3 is TGTGCCAGCAGTCAACAGGGGGTTGATGAGCAGTTCTTC.

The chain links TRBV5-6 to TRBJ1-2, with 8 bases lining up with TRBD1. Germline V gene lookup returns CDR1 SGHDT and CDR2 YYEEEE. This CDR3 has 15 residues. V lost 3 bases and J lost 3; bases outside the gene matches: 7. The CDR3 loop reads CASSSQGTGYYGYTF. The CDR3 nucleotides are TGTGCCAGCAGCTCCCAGGGGACAGGATACTATGGCTACACCTTC.

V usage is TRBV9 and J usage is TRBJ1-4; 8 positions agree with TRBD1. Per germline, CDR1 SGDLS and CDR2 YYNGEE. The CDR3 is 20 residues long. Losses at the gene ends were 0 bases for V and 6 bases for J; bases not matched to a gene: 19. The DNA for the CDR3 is TGTGCCAGCAGCGTAGCCGGAGTCGGGACAGGCCCCGTTTCGGATGAAAAACTGTTTTTT. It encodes CASSVAGVGTGPVSDEKLFF.

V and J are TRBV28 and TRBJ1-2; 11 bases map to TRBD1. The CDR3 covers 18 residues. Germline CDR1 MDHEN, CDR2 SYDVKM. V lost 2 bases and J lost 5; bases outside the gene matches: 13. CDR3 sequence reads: CASSLNEDWTGGYYGYTF. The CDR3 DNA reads TGTGCCAGCAGTTTAAACGAGGATTGGACAGGGGGCTATTATGGCTACACCTTC.

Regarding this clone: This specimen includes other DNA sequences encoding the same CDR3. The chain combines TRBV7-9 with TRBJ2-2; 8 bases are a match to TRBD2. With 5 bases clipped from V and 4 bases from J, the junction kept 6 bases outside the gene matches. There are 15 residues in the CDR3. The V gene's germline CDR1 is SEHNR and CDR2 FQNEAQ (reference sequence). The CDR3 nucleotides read TGTGCCAGCAGCCTCGGGGGGGCCGCCACCGGGGAGCTGTTTTTT. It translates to CASSLGGAATGELFF.

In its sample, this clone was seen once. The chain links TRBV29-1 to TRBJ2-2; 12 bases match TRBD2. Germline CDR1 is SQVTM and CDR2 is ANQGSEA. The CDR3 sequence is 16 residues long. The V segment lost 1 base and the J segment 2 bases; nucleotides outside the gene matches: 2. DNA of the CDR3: TGCAGCGTTGAAGGGACTAGCGGGATCAACACCGGGGAGCTGTTTTTT. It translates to CSVEGTSGINTGELFF.

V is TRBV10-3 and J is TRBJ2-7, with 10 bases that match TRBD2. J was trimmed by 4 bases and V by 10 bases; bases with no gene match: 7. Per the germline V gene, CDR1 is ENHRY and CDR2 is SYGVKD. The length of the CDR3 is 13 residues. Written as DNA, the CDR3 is TGTGCCACCCTAAGCGGGGGGGGTTACGAGCAGTACTTC. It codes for CATLSGGGYEQYF.

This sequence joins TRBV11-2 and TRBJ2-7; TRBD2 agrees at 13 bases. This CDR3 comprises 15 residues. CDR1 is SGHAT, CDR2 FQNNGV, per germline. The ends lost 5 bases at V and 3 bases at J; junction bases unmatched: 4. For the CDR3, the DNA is TGTGCCAGCAGCCCCGGGACTAGCGGGAACTACGAGCAGTACTTC. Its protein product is CASSPGTSGNYEQYF.

The CDR3 DNA is TGTGCCATCAGTGAACAGGTCGGGGAGCTGTTTTTT. It encodes CAISEQVGELFF. The rearrangement joins TRBV10-3 to TRBJ2-2, with D possibly being TRBD1 (5 bases). This CDR3 comprises 12 residues. V gave up 3 bases and J gave up 7 bases, with 6 bases separating them. Germline values: CDR1 ENHRY, CDR2 SYGVKD.

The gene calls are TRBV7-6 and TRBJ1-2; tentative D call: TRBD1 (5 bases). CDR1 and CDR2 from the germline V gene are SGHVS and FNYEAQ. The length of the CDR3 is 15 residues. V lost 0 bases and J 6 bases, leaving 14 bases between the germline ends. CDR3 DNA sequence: TGTGCCAGCAGCTTAGCGCCGCAGGGACTCGATGGCTACACCTTC. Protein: CASSLAPQGLDGYTF.

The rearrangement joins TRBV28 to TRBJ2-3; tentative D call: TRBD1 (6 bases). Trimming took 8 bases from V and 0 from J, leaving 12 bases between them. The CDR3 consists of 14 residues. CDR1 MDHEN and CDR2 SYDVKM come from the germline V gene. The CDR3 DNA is TGTGCCAGCGGTGGGACAACTAGCACAGATACGCAGTATTTT. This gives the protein CASGGTTSTDTQYF.

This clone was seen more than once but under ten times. The CDR3 loop is CASSRVAASSPLHF. In DNA form, the CDR3 reads TGCGCCAGCAGCCGTGTGGCAGCATCCTCACCCCTCCACTTT. This chain connects TRBV4-1 to TRBJ1-6; D unresolved. Looked up from germline, CDR1 is MGHRA and CDR2 is YSYEKL. CDR3 length equals 14 residues. Trimming took 4 bases from V and 10 from J, leaving 14 bases between them.

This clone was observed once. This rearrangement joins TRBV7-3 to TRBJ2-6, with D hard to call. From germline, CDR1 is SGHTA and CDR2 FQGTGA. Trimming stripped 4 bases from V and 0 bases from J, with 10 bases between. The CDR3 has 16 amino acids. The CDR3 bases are TGTGCCAGCAGCTCCGGACCGGGCTCTGGGGCCAACGTCCTGACTTTC. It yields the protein CASSSGPGSGANVLTF.

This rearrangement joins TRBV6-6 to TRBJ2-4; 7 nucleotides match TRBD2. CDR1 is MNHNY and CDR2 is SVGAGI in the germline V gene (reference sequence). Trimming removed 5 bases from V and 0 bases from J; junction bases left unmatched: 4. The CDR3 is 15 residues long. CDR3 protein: CASSEGGLAKNIQYF. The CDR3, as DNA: TGTGCCAGCAGTGAGGGAGGGCTAGCCAAAAACATTCAGTACTTC.

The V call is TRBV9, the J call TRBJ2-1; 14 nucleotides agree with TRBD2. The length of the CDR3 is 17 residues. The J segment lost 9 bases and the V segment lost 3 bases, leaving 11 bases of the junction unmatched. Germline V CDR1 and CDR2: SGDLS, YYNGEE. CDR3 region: CASSGGLGGLAGVEQFF. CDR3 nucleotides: TGTGCCAGCAGCGGCGGATTAGGGGGACTAGCGGGAGTTGAGCAGTTCTTC.

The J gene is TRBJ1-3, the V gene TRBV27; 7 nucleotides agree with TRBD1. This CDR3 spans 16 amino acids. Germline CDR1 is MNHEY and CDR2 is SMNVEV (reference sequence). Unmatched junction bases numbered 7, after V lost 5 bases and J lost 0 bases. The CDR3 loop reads CASSPRDRVSGNTIYF. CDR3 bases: TGTGCCAGCAGTCCGCGAGACAGGGTCTCTGGAAACACCATATATTTT.

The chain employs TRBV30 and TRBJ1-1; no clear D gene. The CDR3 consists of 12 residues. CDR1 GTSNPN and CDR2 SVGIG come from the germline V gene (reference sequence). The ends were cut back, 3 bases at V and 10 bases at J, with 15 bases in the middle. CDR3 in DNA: TGTGCCTGGAGGCTCCTGGCCGCCGGAGCTTTCTTT. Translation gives CAWRLLAAGAFF.

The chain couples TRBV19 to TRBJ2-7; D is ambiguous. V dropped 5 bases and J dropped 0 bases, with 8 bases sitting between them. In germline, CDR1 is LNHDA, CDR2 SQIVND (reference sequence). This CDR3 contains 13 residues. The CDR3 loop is CASSSDTSYEQYF. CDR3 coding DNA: TGTGCCAGTAGTTCAGACACCTCCTACGAGCAGTACTTC.

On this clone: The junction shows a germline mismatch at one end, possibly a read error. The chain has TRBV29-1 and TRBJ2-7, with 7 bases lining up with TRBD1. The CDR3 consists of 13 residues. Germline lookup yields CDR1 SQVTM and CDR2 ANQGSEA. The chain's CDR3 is CSVVDDRDYGQYF. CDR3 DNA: TGCAGCGTTGTAGATGACAGGGATTACGGGCAGTACTTC.

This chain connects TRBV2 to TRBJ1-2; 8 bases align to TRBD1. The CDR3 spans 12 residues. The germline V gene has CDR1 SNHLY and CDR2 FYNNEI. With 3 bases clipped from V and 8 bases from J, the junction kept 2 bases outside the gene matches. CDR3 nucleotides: TGTGCCAGCAGTGACAGGGGGCGAGGCTACACCTTC. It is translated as CASSDRGRGYTF.